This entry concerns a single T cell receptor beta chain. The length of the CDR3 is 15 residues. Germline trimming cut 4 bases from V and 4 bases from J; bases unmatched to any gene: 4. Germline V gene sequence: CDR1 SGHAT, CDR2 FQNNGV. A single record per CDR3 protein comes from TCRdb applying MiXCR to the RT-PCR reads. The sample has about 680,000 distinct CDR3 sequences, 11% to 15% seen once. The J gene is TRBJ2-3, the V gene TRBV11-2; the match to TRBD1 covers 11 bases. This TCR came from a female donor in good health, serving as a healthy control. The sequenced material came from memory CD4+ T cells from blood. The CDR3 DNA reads TGTGCCAGCAGCTACAGGACAGGGGGCGCAGATACGCAGTATTTT. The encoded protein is CASSYRTGGADTQYF.